What follows is one T cell receptor beta chain and its context. The antigen is undetermined. Other DNA sequences within the sample encode an identical CDR3. This entry comes from a study of cytomegalovirus exposure and HLA in healthy donors. In the study overall: Earlier, 100 million or so unique TCR beta sequences were recovered from some 200 million T cells by an analysis. Whole-study results and caveats: Serostatus for CMV was the only available immune exposure information. When a later analysis was performed, an Asian-associated ancestry cluster reportedly had fewer N-insertions than the approximately 700-donor mean. Researchers reported in a later analysis that common viral pathogens appeared linked to several top clusters.

Germline CDR1 ENHRY, CDR2 SYGVKD. CDR3 length: 14 residues. Trimming at V came to 6 bases and at J to 5 bases, leaving 9 bases not matched to a gene. The PCR ran on 60 Vbeta and 13 Jbeta primers. This table comes from immunoSEQ multiplex PCR, and its TCRdb copy is limited to in-frame clones, with some not included. Of approximately 140,000 clones in the sample, roughly four fifths were seen once. Sequencing was done on a sample of PBMCs. The chain links TRBV10-3 to TRBJ2-5; 7 bases are a match to TRBD1. The sequence came from a middle-aged woman in good health and CMV-seropositive. For the CDR3, the DNA is TGTGCCATCAGATCCGGGACAGCTGAGGAGACCCAGTACTTC. Protein product: CAIRSGTAEETQYF.